This T cell receptor (beta chain) came from a study of human T cells and chemical hapten exposure. Source study methods: Samples held a median of 95,638 TCRs, range roughly 23,224–750,000. TCRdb recomputed calls from the RACE reads with MiXCR, one row per CDR3 protein. Clone size and V and J calls follow TCRdb, not the original study. The sample lists more than 150,000 distinct CDR3 sequences, around 13% occurring once. Regarding this clonotype: No antigen is known for it.

CDR3 length: 11 amino acids. V lost 8 bases and J lost 11, with 12 bases in between. Per germline, CDR1 SEHNR and CDR2 FQNEAQ (reference sequence). The sample's time point: patch test 1, 2 weeks after DPC sensitization. Noted treatment: therapeutic diphenylcyclopropenone sensitization with weekly scalp DPC. Donors were 18 to 70-year-old alopecia patients suitable for DPC. Overall study findings and caveats: High-frequency TCRs, those above 1 in 1000, stayed the same after DPC sensitization.

The sequence was collected from a woman aged 25 to 39 with alopecia areata. Some clones in this sample may be carry-over from other donors' samples. The material sequenced was whole blood, taken in connection with sensitization to the hapten diphenylcyclopropenone (DPC). The chain combines TRBV7-9 with TRBJ1-4; D not resolved. CDR3 amino acids: CASWAQDKLFF. Written as DNA, the CDR3 is TGTGCCAGCTGGGCGCAGGATAAACTGTTTTTT.